One and the same sample provided the 30 T cell receptor beta chains below, sequenced in a study of cytomegalovirus exposure and HLA in healthy donors. The primer mix had 60 Vbeta and 13 Jbeta primers. TCRdb's copy holds only in-frame clones and misses some; the assay was immunoSEQ multiplex PCR. The sample contains tens of thousands of clones, roughly 70% of which appear only once. Sequences were obtained from PBMCs. The origin of the receptors is a man aged 60 to 75 in good health and CMV-seropositive.

This clone came up a few times. This chain joins TRBV6-6 and TRBJ1-4; D may be TRBD1 (5 bases). Trimming removed 6 bases from V and 0 bases from J, with 11 bases in between. The CDR3 length is 15 residues. CDR1 is MNHNY, CDR2 SVGAGI, per germline (reference sequence). In DNA form, the CDR3 reads TGTGCCAGCAGACTCGACAGTGCAACTAATGAAAAACTGTTTTTT. Its protein product is CASRLDSATNEKLFF.

The chain combines TRBV5-4 with TRBJ2-1, with 8 bases that match TRBD1. V dropped 2 bases and J dropped 4; count of bases not matched to a gene: 5. The length of the CDR3 is 15 residues. Germline CDR1 reads SGHNT; CDR2 reads YYREEE (reference sequence). The CDR3 nucleotides are TGTGCCAGCAGCTTCGGACAGGGATCATACAATGAGCAGTTCTTC. The encoded protein is CASSFGQGSYNEQFF.

The chain has TRBV7-9 and TRBJ2-1; weak D call: TRBD2 (6 bases). The CDR3 consists of 16 residues. Germline V gives CDR1 SEHNR, CDR2 FQNEAQ (reference sequence). V lost 6 bases and J lost 7, with 22 bases in between. CDR3 residues: CASSESGTRRANEQFF. The DNA for the CDR3 is TGTGCCAGCAGTGAGTCCGGGACTCGACGCGCGAATGAGCAGTTCTTC.

The chain combines TRBV15 with TRBJ2-2, with 7 bases that match TRBD2. Unmatched junction bases numbered 5, after V lost 1 base and J lost 6 bases. This CDR3 has 15 amino acids. Germline loops: CDR1 LNHNV, CDR2 YYDKDF (reference sequence). In nucleotides, the CDR3 is TGTGCCACCAGCAGAGGGGGAGGGGAGGCCGGGGAGCTGTTTTTT. This codes for CATSRGGGEAGELFF.

The chain links TRBV6-6 to TRBJ2-5; tentatively, D is TRBD2 (6 bases). V was shortened by 6 bases and J by 5 bases, with 13 bases between the two germline ends. The germline CDR1 and CDR2 sequences are MNHNY and SVGAGI (reference sequence). The length of the CDR3 is 13 residues. The CDR3 DNA reads TGTGCCAGCAGCAGCGCGGGGTGGGAGACCCAGTACTTC. This translates into CASSSAGWETQYF.

This chain uses TRBV18 with TRBJ1-3; 7 positions match TRBD1. CDR1 and CDR2 from the germline V gene are KGHSH and LQKENI. CDR3 length: 17 residues. Trimming took 1 base from V and 1 from J; bases not matched to a gene: 7. The DNA of the CDR3 is TGTGCCAGCTCACCACGGATGGACAGGCCGTCTGGAAACACCATATATTTT. As protein: CASSPRMDRPSGNTIYF.

This clone was counted between two and nine times. This chain joins TRBV2 and TRBJ2-1; 14 bases match TRBD2. J lost 5 bases, V lost 6 bases, and 6 bases had no gene match. Germline CDR1 SNHLY, CDR2 FYNNEI. This CDR3 contains 16 residues. CDR3 nucleotides: TGTGCCAGCAGAGGACTAGCGGGAGGCCAAAACAATGAGCAGTTCTTC. It specifies CASRGLAGGQNNEQFF. The entire variable domain, with the rest obtained from reference TRBV2 and TRBJ2-1, is as follows: EPEVTQTPSHQVTQMGQEVILRCVPISNHLYFYWYRQILGQKVEFLVSFYNNEISEKSEIFDDQFSVERPDGSNFTLKIRSTKLEDSAMYFCASRGLAGGQNNEQFFGPGTRLTVL.

This clone was detected only a few times. This chain uses TRBV5-5 with TRBJ2-7; 12 bases agree with TRBD1. The V gene end was trimmed by 6 bases and the J gene end by 6 bases; junction bases not matched to a gene: 13. The CDR3 is 16 residues long. Germline CDR1 SGHKS, CDR2 YYEKEE (reference sequence). The CDR3, as DNA: TGTGCCAGCATAAAGAATCCTGGGACAGGGGGCGGCGAGCAGTACTTC. This gives the protein CASIKNPGTGGGEQYF.

This clone was observed a handful of times. This sample includes further DNA sequences coding for the same CDR3. The CDR3 region has the DNA TGCGCCAGCAGCCAAACGGGGGGCTACGAGCAGTACTTC. Translation gives CASSQTGGYEQYF. The V and J genes are TRBV5-1 and TRBJ2-7; 7 nucleotides align to TRBD2. Germline V gene lookup returns CDR1 SGHRS and CDR2 YFSETQ. The CDR3 is 13 amino acids. Unmatched junction bases numbered 4, after V lost 4 bases and J lost 3 bases. Using reference TRBV5-1 and TRBJ2-7 for the parts outside the CDR3, the full variable domain is KAGVTQTPRYLIKTRGQQVTLSCSPISGHRSVSWYQQTPGQGLQFLFEYFSETQRNKGNFPGRFSGRQFSNSRSEMNVSTLELGDSALYLCASSQTGGYEQYFGPGTRLTVT.

The chain has TRBV19 and TRBJ2-7; TRBD2 agrees at 8 bases. The CDR3 consists of 14 residues. V lost 6 bases and J lost 3; bases outside the gene matches: 7. Germline lookup yields CDR1 LNHDA and CDR2 SQIVND (reference sequence). In DNA, the CDR3 is TGTGCCAGTAGCGCGGGGAGCGGGGGCTACGAGCAGTACTTC. Its protein product is CASSAGSGGYEQYF.

The chain links TRBV6-5 to TRBJ2-7, with 11 nucleotides matching TRBD2. CDR3 length: 14 amino acids. The germline gives CDR1 MNHEY, CDR2 SVGAGI. The V segment lost 6 bases and the J segment 6 bases; nucleotides outside the gene matches: 7. The CDR3 protein is CASRAPLAGGEQYF. The CDR3 nucleotides read TGTGCCAGCAGGGCGCCTCTAGCGGGAGGCGAGCAGTACTTC.

The chain links TRBV6-1 to TRBJ1-1; 7 bases are a match to TRBD1. CDR3 length: 14 amino acids. CDR1 is MNHNS, CDR2 SASEGT, per germline. Trimming cost V 9 bases and J 6 bases; bases outside gene matches: 13. The CDR3 DNA sequence: TGTGCCAGTCCTGACGAGGGGGCCGGAGCTGAAGCTTTCTTT. Translated: CASPDEGAGAEAFF.

V gene TRBV28 combines with J gene TRBJ1-4; tentative D call: TRBD1 (5 bases). The ends were cut back, 3 bases at V and 2 bases at J, with 13 bases in the middle. From germline, CDR1 is MDHEN and CDR2 SYDVKM. CDR3 size: 16 residues. This chain's CDR3 is CASSFISGATNEKLFF. In nucleotides, the CDR3 is TGTGCCAGCAGTTTCATAAGCGGGGCGACTAATGAAAAACTGTTTTTT.

V and J are TRBV9 and TRBJ1-1; 10 nucleotides match TRBD1. V lost 3 bases and J lost 5; bases outside the gene matches: 7. The CDR3 sequence is 15 residues long. The germline gives CDR1 SGDLS, CDR2 YYNGEE. CDR3 loop: CASSARTGGLTEAFF. CDR3 nucleotides: TGTGCCAGCAGCGCACGGACAGGGGGATTGACTGAAGCTTTCTTT. Looking up the rest from reference TRBV9 and TRBJ1-1 gives the full variable domain: DSGVTQTPKHLITATGQRVTLRCSPRSGDLSVYWYQQSLDQGLQFLIQYYNGEERAKGNILERFSAQQFPDLHSELNLSSLELGDSALYFCASSARTGGLTEAFFGQGTRLTVV.

The V call is TRBV10-2, the J call TRBJ2-7, with TRBD1 matching 7 bases. The germline CDR1 and CDR2 sequences are WSHSY and SAAADI. This CDR3 contains 16 residues. J lost 2 bases, V lost 6 bases, and 13 bases had no gene match. The CDR3 DNA follows: TGCGCCAGCAGACAGGGGACACGCAGCCGCACCTACGAGCAGTACTTC. It codes for CASRQGTRSRTYEQYF.

This clone was seen a few times. The V gene is TRBV6-1, the J gene TRBJ2-1; perhaps TRBD1 as D (6 bases). CDR3 length equals 17 residues. The germline V and J ends were trimmed by 2 bases and 5 bases, with 19 bases remaining between them. CDR1 MNHNS and CDR2 SASEGT come from the germline V gene. The CDR3 nucleotides read TGTGCCAGCAGTGAATATACAGGGCTATTGGTGGACAATGAGCAGTTCTTC. Residues: CASSEYTGLLVDNEQFF.

The chain joins TRBV20-1 to TRBJ2-1; D may be TRBD2 (5 bases). V lost 6 bases, J lost 10 bases, and 13 bases lay in between. The CDR3 sequence is 11 residues long. The germline CDR1 and CDR2 sequences are DFQATT and SNEGSKA (reference sequence). CDR3 sequence: CSAERRAEQFF. DNA for the CDR3: TGCAGTGCAGAACGGCGGGCGGAGCAGTTCTTC.

The chain links TRBV4-1 to TRBJ2-1; 7 positions agree with TRBD2. With V trimmed by 1 base and J by 4 bases, 19 bases remained unmatched. This CDR3 has 20 amino acids. Germline values: CDR1 MGHRA, CDR2 YSYEKL. The CDR3 DNA follows: TGCGCCAGCAGCCAAGGCGCAGCGGGATTTAACCCCCATTGGTACAATGAGCAGTTCTTC. Residues: CASSQGAAGFNPHWYNEQFF.

The chain uses TRBV18 and TRBJ2-2; D unclear. Trimming took 2 bases from V and 2 from J, leaving 9 bases between them. CDR1 and CDR2 from the germline V gene are KGHSH and LQKENI. This CDR3 spans 15 amino acids. CDR3 sequence reads: CASSPAQANTGELFF. The CDR3 nucleotides read TGTGCCAGCTCACCAGCCCAGGCTAACACCGGGGAGCTGTTTTTT.

The rearrangement links TRBV5-1 to TRBJ2-1; 8 bases are a match to TRBD2. Trimming took 0 bases from V and 2 from J; bases not matched to a gene: 7. The CDR3 length is 17 residues. Germline V lookup: CDR1 SGHRS, CDR2 YFSETQ. In DNA, the CDR3 is TGCGCCAGCAGCTTGGCTACTAGCGGAGGGGCCTACAATGAGCAGTTCTTC. It translates to CASSLATSGGAYNEQFF.

The CDR3 DNA reads as TGTGCCAGTAGTATAGCCCACCGGGGGGCCCAAGAGACCCAGTACTTC. This gives the protein CASSIAHRGAQETQYF. The V and J genes are TRBV19 and TRBJ2-5; TRBD2 might be the D (7 bases). Germline V gene sequence: CDR1 LNHDA, CDR2 SQIVND (reference sequence). Trimming left V 1 base short and J 1 base short, with 13 bases between. The CDR3 is made up of 16 amino acids.

In nucleotides, the CDR3 is TGTGCCAGTAGTATTGGAGGGCCCGGGGAGCTGTTTTTT. Its protein product is CASSIGGPGELFF. This chain links TRBV19 with TRBJ2-2, with D possibly being TRBD2 (6 bases). Deletions cut 3 bases from V and 6 bases from J, with 8 bases between. The germline CDR1 and CDR2 sequences are LNHDA and SQIVND (reference sequence). The CDR3 length is 13 residues.

In this sample, this clone turned up once. J is TRBJ2-3 and V is TRBV28; D is possibly TRBD2 (5 bases). V lost 5 bases and J 4 bases, leaving 7 bases between the germline ends. The CDR3 has 12 amino acids. Germline V gives CDR1 MDHEN, CDR2 SYDVKM. CDR3 in DNA: TGTGCCAGCAGTCTAGCTCCAGATACGCAGTATTTT. Residues: CASSLAPDTQYF. The full variable domain, its missing parts supplied by reference TRBV28 and TRBJ2-3, is DVKVTQSSRYLVKRTGEKVFLECVQDMDHENMFWYRQDPGLGLRLIYFSYDVKMKEKGDIPEGYSVSREKKERFSLILESASTNQTSMYLCASSLAPDTQYFGPGTRLTVL.

The chain links TRBV2 to TRBJ1-5; D is unclear. V gave up 3 bases and J gave up 0 bases, with 9 bases separating them. Germline V gives CDR1 SNHLY, CDR2 FYNNEI. The CDR3 has 15 amino acids. In nucleotides, the CDR3 is TGTGCCAGCAGTGACGAGTACGATAGCAATCAGCCCCAGCATTTT. Its translation is CASSDEYDSNQPQHF.

This clone has just a few counts. The genes are TRBV11-3 and TRBJ2-5; 8 nucleotides agree with TRBD2. The CDR3 extends over 16 amino acids. Germline values: CDR1 SGHNT, CDR2 YENEEA. The V and J ends lost 0 bases and 4 bases, in that order; junction bases with no gene match: 7. The CDR3, as DNA: TGTGCCAGCAGCTTAGATACCAGCGGGGGCCTAGAGACCCAGTACTTC. Its translation: CASSLDTSGGLETQYF.

Concerning this clone: The same CDR3 is also encoded by other DNA sequences in this sample. V is TRBV18 and J is TRBJ2-2; TRBD1 is a possible D gene (5 bases). V lost 1 base and J 3 bases, leaving 9 bases between the germline ends. The CDR3 extends over 15 amino acids. Per germline, CDR1 KGHSH and CDR2 LQKENI. The CDR3 protein is CASSPRQGDTGELFF. The CDR3 DNA reads as TGTGCCAGCTCACCACGTCAGGGCGACACCGGGGAGCTGTTTTTT. Together with reference TRBV18 and TRBJ2-2, the CDR3 gives the full variable domain: NAGVMQNPRHLVRRRGQEARLRCSPMKGHSHVYWYRQLPEEGLKFMVYLQKENIIDESGMPKERFSAEFPKEGPSILRIQQVVRGDSAAYFCASSPRQGDTGELFFGEGSRLTVL.

CDR3 sequence: CASSLKQGASPLHF. CDR3 nucleotides: TGTGCCAGCAGCCTTAAACAGGGGGCCTCACCCCTCCACTTT. The V call is TRBV7-8, the J call TRBJ1-6; 9 nucleotides agree with TRBD1. Germline V lookup: CDR1 SGHVS, CDR2 FQNEAQ. The ends lost 5 bases at V and 10 bases at J; junction bases unmatched: 6. This CDR3 has 14 amino acids.

The CDR3, as DNA: TGTGCCAGCAGCTTATTTTCCGTGGGGGGGGAGACCCAGTACTTC. This sequence encodes CASSLFSVGGETQYF. The chain is built from TRBV11-2 and TRBJ2-5; 7 nucleotides agree with TRBD2. CDR3 length: 15 residues. The junction had 8 bases not matched to a gene; V was cut back by 2 bases and J by 5 bases. Per the germline V gene, CDR1 is SGHAT and CDR2 is FQNNGV.

J is TRBJ1-6 and V is TRBV15; tentatively, D is TRBD1 (5 bases). The CDR3 length is 16 residues. The germline V gene encodes CDR1 LNHNV and CDR2 YYDKDF (reference sequence). Trimming removed 3 bases from V and 9 bases from J, with 18 bases in between. CDR3 amino acids: CATSSEVGVPRSPLHF. In DNA, the CDR3 is TGTGCCACCAGCAGCGAGGTAGGGGTCCCTCGTTCACCCCTCCACTTT.

The V and J genes are TRBV4-2 and TRBJ2-5; TRBD2 might be the D (5 bases). Germline CDR1 and CDR2: LGHNA and YNFKEQ. V lost 1 base and J 0 bases, leaving 12 bases between the germline ends. The CDR3 sequence is 16 residues long. The CDR3: CASSQGTDRYQETQYF. CDR3 sequence (DNA): TGTGCCAGCAGCCAAGGGACTGATAGGTACCAAGAGACCCAGTACTTC.